This is a list of T cell receptor beta chains from one sample in a study of brain T cells in children with intractable seizures. Some clones are missing from TCRdb's copy, which holds only in-frame ones; the method was immunoSEQ multiplex PCR. The table shows roughly 110,000 clones, with roughly 94% occurring only once. Sequences were derived from peripheral blood, sampled at surgery. The receptor source for this set is a boy younger than two with hemimegalencephaly and intractable seizures. CDR3s include the opening cysteine and the closing phenylalanine or tryptophan. A D gene is named only where the DNA matches it firmly. Size is omitted from some rows. Given values are once, few, many or a class for expanded clones.

j_call clone_size d_call v_call cdr3_nt cdr3_aa
TRBJ1-6 - - TRBV27 TGTGCCAGCAGTTTATACGAACCTAATTCACCCCTCCACTTT CASSLYEPNSPLHF
TRBJ2-5 - TRBD1 TRBV24-1 TGTGCCACCAGTGACCCGCCGGGACAGGGCCAAGAGACCCAGTACTTC CATSDPPGQGQETQYF
TRBJ1-1 - - TRBV29-1 TGCAGCGCCGGAATGAACACTGAAGCTTTCTTT CSAGMNTEAFF
TRBJ2-2 - TRBD2 TRBV4-2 TGTGCCAGCAGCCAAGAAGTGGATAGACTAGCCAACACCGGGGAGCTGTTTTTT CASSQEVDRLANTGELFF
TRBJ1-6 - - TRBV7-8 TGTGCCAGCAGCTTAGTACAGAATTCACCCCTCCACTTT CASSLVQNSPLHF
TRBJ1-2 few TRBD1 TRBV27 TGTGCCAGCAGTACGACAGGGGGCTATGGCTACACCTTC CASSTTGGYGYTF
TRBJ1-3 - TRBD1 TRBV25-1 TGTGCCAGCAGGGGGGACAGGGAAGGAAACACCATATATTTT CASRGDREGNTIYF
TRBJ1-1 - - TRBV15 TGTGCCACCAGCAGCGTATGGAACACTGAAGCTTTCTTT CATSSVWNTEAFF
TRBJ2-2 - - TRBV9 TGTGCCAGCAGCGTAGACATTAAGGGGCACGGGGAGCTGTTTTTT CASSVDIKGHGELFF
TRBJ2-7 - - TRBV3-1/TRBV3-2 TGTGCCAGCAGCCAACGACAGGTTCCTAGCGGGCAGTACTTC CASSQRQVPSGQYF
TRBJ1-2 - - TRBV6-5 TGTGCCAGCAGCCTGGGGCCAAACTATGGCTACACCTTC CASSLGPNYGYTF
TRBJ2-3 - - TRBV11-1 TGTGCCAGCAGCTTAGGGACAGCTAGCACAGATACGCAGTATTTT CASSLGTASTDTQYF
TRBJ2-3 - - TRBV11-1 TGTGCCAGCAGCTTAGCGGGAGGACAGGCAGATACGCAGTATTTT CASSLAGGQADTQYF
TRBJ1-4 once - TRBV19 TGTGCCAGTAGTTCCCGGGGGCGGGCCCCTAATGAAAAACTGTTTTTT CASSSRGRAPNEKLFF
TRBJ1-1 - - TRBV29-1 TGCAGCGTTGATTGGGTCAGGGGAATGAACACTGAAGCTTTCTTT CSVDWVRGMNTEAFF
TRBJ2-3 - - TRBV6-5 TGTGCCAGCGGACGGGATACGCAGTATTTT CASGRDTQYF